Listed here are 8 T cell receptor beta chains from one sample, sequenced in a study of T cell changes during pregnancy in multiple sclerosis. The data were produced by immunoSEQ multiplex PCR, yet TCRdb's version contains in-frame clones alone and is incomplete. The profile shows 15,000 to 20,000 clones, around 89% of them singletons. The sequencing here drew on CD4+ T cells from peripheral blood mononuclear cells, taken in the first trimester of pregnancy. The origin of the receptors is a female donor in good health, enrolled as a control in a pregnancy study.

This chain connects TRBV18 to TRBJ2-2; possible D gene TRBD1, 5 bases. CDR3 length: 15 amino acids. V was pared by 6 bases and J by 5 bases, with 16 bases between. Germline CDR1 is KGHSH and CDR2 is LQKENI. Here the CDR3 reads CASSLSGAETGELFF. CDR3 sequence (DNA): TGTGCCAGCTCTCTGTCTGGGGCGGAGACCGGGGAGCTGTTTTTT.

Here the CDR3 DNA reads TGTGCCAGCACAAACAGGGACGATTCTGGAAACACCATATATTTT. Its protein product is CASTNRDDSGNTIYF. The rearrangement links TRBV2 to TRBJ1-3; tentative D call: TRBD1 (6 bases). This CDR3 comprises 15 residues. Trimming cost V 7 bases and J 1 base, with 14 bases left between them. CDR1 is SNHLY and CDR2 is FYNNEI in the germline V gene.

The chain employs TRBV27 and TRBJ2-7, with 7 bases aligning to TRBD1. In germline, CDR1 is MNHEY, CDR2 SMNVEV (reference sequence). The CDR3 is 15 amino acids. The trim removed 2 bases at V and 4 bases at J, leaving 8 bases unmatched. The CDR3 DNA is TGTGCCAGCAGTTTAGGAAGGGGGCATTTATACGAGCAGTACTTC. This translates into CASSLGRGHLYEQYF.

The chain carries TRBV30 and TRBJ1-4; perhaps TRBD1 as D (5 bases). Trimming stripped 3 bases from V and 8 bases from J, with 13 bases between. The CDR3 is 13 amino acids. Germline CDR1 GTSNPN, CDR2 SVGIG (reference sequence). DNA for the CDR3: TGTGCCTGGAGAGCAGGGTCAGGCGAAAAACTGTTTTTT. It specifies CAWRAGSGEKLFF. The variable domain in full, with the rest retrieved from reference TRBV30 and TRBJ1-4, is SQTIHQWPATLVQPVGSPLSLECTVEGTSNPNLYWYRQAAGRGLQLLFYSVGIGQISSEVPQNLSASRPQDRQFILSSKKLLLSDSGFYLCAWRAGSGEKLFFGSGTQLSVL.

This clone is labeled as medium-sized. The chain carries TRBV7-2 and TRBJ1-5; 10 nucleotides align to TRBD1. V was pared by 5 bases and J by 4 bases, with 2 bases of the junction left unmatched. CDR1 is SGHTA and CDR2 is FQGNSA in the germline V gene. CDR3 length: 14 residues. The CDR3 sequence is CASSRTGGNQPQHF. The CDR3 DNA reads TGTGCCAGCAGCCGGACAGGGGGAAATCAGCCCCAGCATTTT.

This chain links TRBV18 with TRBJ1-4; 8 positions agree with TRBD1. The CDR3 is 15 amino acids. Trimming removed 3 bases from V and 8 bases from J; junction bases left unmatched: 8. Germline V gives CDR1 KGHSH, CDR2 LQKENI. The CDR3: CASSPPGQGGEKLFF. The CDR3 nucleotides are TGTGCCAGCTCACCTCCCGGACAGGGCGGAGAAAAACTGTTTTTT.

The V gene is TRBV27, the J gene TRBJ2-1, with D tentatively TRBD2 (5 bases). CDR1 is MNHEY, CDR2 SMNVEV, per germline (reference sequence). The V end lost 3 bases, the J end lost 8 bases, and 20 bases lay between the germline ends. The CDR3 extends over 16 amino acids. CDR3 in DNA: TGTGCCAGCAGTTTCTCAACTAGACGTTTTGGCGATGAGCAGTTCTTC. Amino acids: CASSFSTRRFGDEQFF.

The chain employs TRBV15 and TRBJ2-7, with TRBD1 as a possible D gene (6 bases). The CDR3 has 13 amino acids. Trimming shortened V by 4 bases and J by 5 bases, and 12 bases separated the two germline ends. In germline, CDR1 is LNHNV, CDR2 YYDKDF (reference sequence). Here the CDR3 DNA reads TGTGCCACCAGCACAACAGGGATCGACGAGCAGTACTTC. As protein: CATSTTGIDEQYF.